Below are 19 T cell receptor beta chains sequenced from a single sample in a study of metastatic and nonmetastatic thyroid tumors. TCRdb reanalyzed the PCR reads with MiXCR. The sample has tens of thousands of clones, about 30% seen once. Each patient came to thyroid surgery without any prior treatment (of any kind). Sequenced: blood. These receptor sequences come from a male donor with papillary thyroid cancer or a benign thyroid nodule (not recorded which). Some clones in this sample may be carry-over from other donors' samples.

V gene TRBV5-1 combines with J gene TRBJ1-3; D not certain. The germline V gene has CDR1 SGHRS and CDR2 YFSETQ. V gave up 4 bases and J gave up 7 bases, with 6 bases separating them. The length of the CDR3 is 11 residues. The CDR3 DNA follows: TGCGCCAGCAGCAGTGAGAACACCATATATTTT. Amino acids: CASSSENTIYF.

This rearrangement joins TRBV20-1 to TRBJ1-2; TRBD1 matches at 7 bases. The CDR3 extends over 12 amino acids. The V and J ends lost 4 bases and 8 bases, in that order; junction bases with no gene match: 7. CDR1 and CDR2 from the germline V gene are DFQATT and SNEGSKA (reference sequence). This CDR3 is CSATTGVGGYTF. The CDR3 bases are TGCAGTGCTACCACAGGGGTCGGAGGCTACACCTTC.

This clone was seen at least ten times. This chain uses TRBV5-1 with TRBJ2-1; TRBD2 matches at 8 bases. The V gene's germline CDR1 is SGHRS and CDR2 YFSETQ. The CDR3 covers 13 residues. The CDR3 sequence: CASSGDAYNEQFF. DNA of the CDR3: TGCGCTAGTAGCGGGGACGCTTACAATGAGCAGTTCTTC. Full variable domain (remainder filled in from reference TRBV5-1 and TRBJ2-1): KAGVTQTPRYLIKTRGQQVTLSCSPISGHRSVSWYQQTPGQGLQFLFEYFSETQRNKGNFPGRFSGRQFSNSRSEMNVSTLELGDSALYLCASSGDAYNEQFFGPGTRLTVL.

This clone qualifies as medium-sized. The chain links TRBV28 to TRBJ1-3; 7 positions match TRBD1. There are 14 residues in the CDR3. With V trimmed by 4 bases and J by 4 bases, 4 bases remained unmatched. Germline CDR1 MDHEN, CDR2 SYDVKM. CDR3 in amino acids: CASSSQGTGNTIYF. CDR3 coding DNA: TGTGCCAGCAGTTCACAGGGGACCGGAAACACCATATATTTT.

This clone was recorded at least ten times. J is TRBJ1-2 and V is TRBV7-2; 7 nucleotides match TRBD1. V was clipped by 5 bases and J by 4 bases; unmatched bases: 10. The CDR3 totals 15 residues. The germline V gene has CDR1 SGHTA and CDR2 FQGNSA. CDR3 sequence reads: CASSDRQGGGYGYTF. CDR3 DNA sequence: TGTGCCAGCAGCGACCGACAGGGAGGTGGCTATGGCTACACCTTC.

In its sample, this clone ranks as medium-sized. The chain couples TRBV5-1 to TRBJ2-2; D possibly corresponds to TRBD1 (6 bases). Trimming left V 3 bases short and J 6 bases short, with 21 bases between. Germline loops: CDR1 SGHRS, CDR2 YFSETQ. The CDR3 consists of 17 residues. The CDR3 sequence: CASSSQQGTPVSGELFF. Written as DNA, the CDR3 is TGCGCCAGCAGCTCCCAGCAGGGGACACCTGTCTCCGGGGAGCTGTTTTTT.

Remarks on this clone: The junction differs from germline at one of its ends, possibly a read error. The chain recombines TRBV5-6 with TRBJ1-6; no clear D. Germline CDR1 SGHDT, CDR2 YYEEEE. This CDR3 has 12 amino acids. In DNA, the CDR3 is TGTGCCAGCAGCCTGACGGGAGGAGCCTCTATGTTT. Translation gives CASSLTGGASMF.

This clone appeared a few times. The V and J genes are TRBV20-1 and TRBJ2-3; TRBD2 matches at 7 bases. From germline, CDR1 is DFQATT and CDR2 SNEGSKA (reference sequence). J lost 2 bases, V lost 4 bases, and 12 bases had no gene match. The CDR3 has 16 amino acids. CDR3 in DNA: TGCAGTGCTATATTGGCAATTAGCGGGCCCACAGATACGCAGTATTTT. It specifies CSAILAISGPTDTQYF.

The chain joins TRBV20-1 to TRBJ2-1, with 8 bases identical to TRBD2. Germline CDR1 reads DFQATT; CDR2 reads SNEGSKA (reference sequence). This CDR3 has 13 amino acids. As DNA, the CDR3 is TGCAGCCGAGGGAGCGGGAGTGCCGATGAGCAGTTCTTC. It encodes CSRGSGSADEQFF.

The gene calls are TRBV11-1 and TRBJ1-2; 7 bases agree with TRBD1. From germline, CDR1 is SGHAT and CDR2 FQDESV (reference sequence). CDR3 length: 13 amino acids. With 5 bases clipped from V and 4 bases from J, the junction kept 4 bases outside the gene matches. The CDR3 region has the DNA TGTGCCAGCAGCCATACAGGGGCCTATGGCTACACCTTC. Translation: CASSHTGAYGYTF. Based on the CDR3 plus reference TRBV11-1 and TRBJ1-2, the full variable domain is EAEVAQSPRYKITEKSQAVAFWCDPISGHATLYWYRQILGQGPELLVQFQDESVVDDSQLPKDRFSAERLKGVDSTLKIQPAELGDSAMYLCASSHTGAYGYTFGSGTRLTVV.

Relative to its sample, this clone is medium-sized. This chain links TRBV5-1 with TRBJ2-7; D is tentatively TRBD1 or TRBD2 (7 bases each). Germline CDR1 SGHRS, CDR2 YFSETQ. The V end was cut by 1 base, the J end by 6 bases, with 23 bases between. This CDR3 contains 17 residues. The CDR3 sequence: CASSLTPGGGPFGEQYF. For the CDR3, the DNA is TGCGCCAGCAGCTTGACTCCAGGGGGAGGGCCTTTCGGCGAGCAGTACTTC.

This rearrangement joins TRBV2 to TRBJ1-2; 7 bases are a match to TRBD1. Trimming removed 7 bases from V and 7 bases from J; junction bases left unmatched: 12. Germline values: CDR1 SNHLY, CDR2 FYNNEI. This CDR3 comprises 14 residues. The DNA for the CDR3 is TGTGCCAGCAATCCGACAGGGAGCGGTCGTGGCTACACCTTC. Residues: CASNPTGSGRGYTF.

At least ten counts were recorded for this clone. The CDR3 loop is CASSLPFQPQHF. The CDR3 region has the DNA TGTGCCAGCAGCTTACCCTTTCAGCCCCAGCATTTT. This chain uses TRBV7-9 with TRBJ1-5; no definite D call. Germline values: CDR1 SEHNR, CDR2 FQNEAQ (reference sequence). V lost 2 bases, J lost 6 bases, and 5 bases lay in between. The CDR3 extends over 12 amino acids. Supplemented by reference TRBV7-9 and TRBJ1-5, the full variable domain reads DTGVSQNPRHKITKRGQNVTFRCDPISEHNRLYWYRQTLGQGPEFLTYFQNEAQLEKSRLLSDRFSAERPKGSFSTLEIQRTEQGDSAMYLCASSLPFQPQHFGDGTRLSIL.

This clone has just one count. This rearrangement joins TRBV20-1 to TRBJ2-7; tentative D call: TRBD1 (6 bases). Germline V gives CDR1 DFQATT, CDR2 SNEGSKA (reference sequence). Between the trimmed V and J ends, which lost 0 bases and 5 bases, there was a span of 32 bases. The CDR3 is made up of 20 amino acids. The DNA of the CDR3 is TGCAGTGCTAGAGATGAGGGGCGGTCAACCAAAGGGGGTTTTATCCACGAGCAGTACTTC. Translated: CSARDEGRSTKGGFIHEQYF.

This clone showed up many times. The chain employs TRBV5-1 and TRBJ1-1, with D unresolved. This CDR3 spans 11 amino acids. Germline V gives CDR1 SGHRS, CDR2 YFSETQ. V was shortened by 4 bases and J by 3 bases, with 4 bases between the two germline ends. The CDR3 DNA reads TGCGCCAGCAGCAGGGACACTGAAGCTTTCTTT. As protein: CASSRDTEAFF.

The chain links TRBV20-1 to TRBJ2-3; 8 positions match TRBD2. The germline V gene encodes CDR1 DFQATT and CDR2 SNEGSKA (reference sequence). The CDR3 is 15 amino acids. J gave up 4 bases and V 6 bases, and 12 bases lay outside the gene matches. CDR3: CSAGIGGAMADTQYF. CDR3 nucleotides: TGCAGTGCGGGTATCGGGGGGGCCATGGCAGATACGCAGTATTTT.

This clone is medium-sized in the sample. This chain connects TRBV11-2 to TRBJ2-2; D perhaps matches TRBD2 (6 bases). Trimming removed 5 bases at V and 2 bases at J, with 12 bases between. This CDR3 has 15 residues. Germline V gene sequence: CDR1 SGHAT, CDR2 FQNNGV. CDR3 nucleotide sequence: TGTGCCAGCAGCCCGGGACTGGCCAACACCGGGGAGCTGTTTTTT. Protein product: CASSPGLANTGELFF.

This clone showed up many times. The chain recombines TRBV29-1 with TRBJ1-3, with D uncertain. Between the trimmed V and J ends, which lost 4 bases and 0 bases, there was a span of 10 bases. This CDR3 has 14 residues. The germline gives CDR1 SQVTM, CDR2 ANQGSEA. CDR3 nucleotides: TGCAGCGTTGGGAGTGATTACTCTGGAAACACCATATATTTT. This encodes CSVGSDYSGNTIYF.

This clone was picked up a small number of times. This chain links TRBV6-2 or TRBV6-3 with TRBJ2-7, with 9 bases aligning to TRBD1. There are 16 residues in the CDR3. Germline V gene data show CDR1 as MNHEY and CDR2 as SVGEGT. V was pared by 4 bases and J by 0 bases, with 7 bases of the junction left unmatched. Written as DNA, the CDR3 is TGTGCCAGCAGTTTTTTATTGGGACAGGGCTCCTACGAGCAGTACTTC. Amino acids: CASSFLLGQGSYEQYF.